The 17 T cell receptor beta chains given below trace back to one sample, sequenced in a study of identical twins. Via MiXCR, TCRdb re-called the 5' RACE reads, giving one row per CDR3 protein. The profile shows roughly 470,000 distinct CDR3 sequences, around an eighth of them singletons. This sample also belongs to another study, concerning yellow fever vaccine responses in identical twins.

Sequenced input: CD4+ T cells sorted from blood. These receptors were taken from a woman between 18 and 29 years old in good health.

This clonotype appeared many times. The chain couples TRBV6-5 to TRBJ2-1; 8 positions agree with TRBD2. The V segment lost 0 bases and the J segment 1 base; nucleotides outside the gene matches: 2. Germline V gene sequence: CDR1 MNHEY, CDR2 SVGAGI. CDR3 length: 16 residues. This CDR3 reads CASSYSSGSSYNEQFF. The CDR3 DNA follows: TGTGCCAGCAGTTACTCCAGCGGGAGTTCCTACAATGAGCAGTTCTTC.

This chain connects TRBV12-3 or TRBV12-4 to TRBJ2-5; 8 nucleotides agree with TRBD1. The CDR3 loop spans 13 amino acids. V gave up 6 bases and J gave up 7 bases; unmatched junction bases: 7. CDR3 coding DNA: TGTGCCAGCAGAACAGGGGGTTCGGGGACCCAGTACTTC. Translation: CASRTGGSGTQYF.

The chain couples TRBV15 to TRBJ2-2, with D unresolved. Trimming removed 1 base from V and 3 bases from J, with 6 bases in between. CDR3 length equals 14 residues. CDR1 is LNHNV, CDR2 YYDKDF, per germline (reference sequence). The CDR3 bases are TGTGCCACCAGCAGAGGGCTTCACACCGGGGAGCTGTTTTTT. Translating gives CATSRGLHTGELFF.

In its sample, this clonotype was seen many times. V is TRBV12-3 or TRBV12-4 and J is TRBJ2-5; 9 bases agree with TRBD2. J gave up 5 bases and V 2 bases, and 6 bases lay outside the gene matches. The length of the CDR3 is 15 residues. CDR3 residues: CASSLKGGRAETQYF. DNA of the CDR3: TGTGCCAGCAGTTTAAAAGGCGGGAGGGCCGAGACCCAGTACTTC.

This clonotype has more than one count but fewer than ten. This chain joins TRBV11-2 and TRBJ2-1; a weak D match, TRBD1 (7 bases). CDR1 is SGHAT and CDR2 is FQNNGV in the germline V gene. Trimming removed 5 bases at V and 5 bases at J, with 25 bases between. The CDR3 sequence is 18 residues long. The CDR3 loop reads CASSPRGAGGVVDNEQFF. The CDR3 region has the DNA TGTGCCAGCAGCCCGAGGGGGGCAGGGGGAGTGGTGGACAATGAGCAGTTCTTC.

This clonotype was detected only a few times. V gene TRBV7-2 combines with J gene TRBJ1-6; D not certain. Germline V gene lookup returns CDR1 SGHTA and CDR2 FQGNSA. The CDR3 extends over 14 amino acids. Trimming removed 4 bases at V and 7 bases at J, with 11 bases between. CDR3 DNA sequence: TGTGCCAGCAGCTCTCGTCGGGAGAATTCACCCCTCCACTTT. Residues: CASSSRRENSPLHF. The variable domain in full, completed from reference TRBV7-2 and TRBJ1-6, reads GAGVSQSPSNKVTEKGKDVELRCDPISGHTALYWYRQSLGQGLEFLIYFQGNSAPDKSGLPSDRFSAERTGGSVSTLTIQRTQQEDSAVYLCASSSRRENSPLHFGNGTRLTVT.

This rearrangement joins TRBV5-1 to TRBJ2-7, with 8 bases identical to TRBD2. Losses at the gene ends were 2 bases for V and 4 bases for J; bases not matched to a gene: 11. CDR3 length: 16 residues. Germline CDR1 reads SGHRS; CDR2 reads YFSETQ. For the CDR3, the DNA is TGCGCCAGCAGCTTCCGACAGAGATCGGGAGGGTACGAGCAGTACTTC. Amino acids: CASSFRQRSGGYEQYF.

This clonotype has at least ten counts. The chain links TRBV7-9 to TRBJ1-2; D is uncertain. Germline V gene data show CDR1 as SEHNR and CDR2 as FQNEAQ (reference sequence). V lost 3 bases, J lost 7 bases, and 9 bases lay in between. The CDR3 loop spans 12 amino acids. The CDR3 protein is CASSFQVSGYTF. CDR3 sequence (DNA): TGTGCCAGCAGCTTTCAGGTATCTGGCTACACCTTC. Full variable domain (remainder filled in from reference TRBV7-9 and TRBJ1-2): DTGVSQNPRHKITKRGQNVTFRCDPISEHNRLYWYRQTLGQGPEFLTYFQNEAQLEKSRLLSDRFSAERPKGSFSTLEIQRTEQGDSAMYLCASSFQVSGYTFGSGTRLTVV.

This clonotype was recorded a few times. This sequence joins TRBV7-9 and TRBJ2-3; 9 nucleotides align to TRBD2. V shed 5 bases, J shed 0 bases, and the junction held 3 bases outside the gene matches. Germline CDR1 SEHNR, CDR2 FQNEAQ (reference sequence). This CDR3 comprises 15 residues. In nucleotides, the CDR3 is TGTGCCAGCAGCGCCGCGGGGGGGAGCACAGATACGCAGTATTTT. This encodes CASSAAGGSTDTQYF.

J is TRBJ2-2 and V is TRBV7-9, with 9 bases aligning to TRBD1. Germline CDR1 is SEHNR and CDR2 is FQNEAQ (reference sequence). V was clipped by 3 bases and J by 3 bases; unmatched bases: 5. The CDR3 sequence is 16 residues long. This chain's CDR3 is CASSFGQGPDTGELFF. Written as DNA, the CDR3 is TGTGCCAGCAGCTTTGGACAGGGGCCGGACACCGGGGAGCTGTTTTTT. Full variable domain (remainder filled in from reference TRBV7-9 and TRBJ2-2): DTGVSQNPRHKITKRGQNVTFRCDPISEHNRLYWYRQTLGQGPEFLTYFQNEAQLEKSRLLSDRFSAERPKGSFSTLEIQRTEQGDSAMYLCASSFGQGPDTGELFFGEGSRLTVL.

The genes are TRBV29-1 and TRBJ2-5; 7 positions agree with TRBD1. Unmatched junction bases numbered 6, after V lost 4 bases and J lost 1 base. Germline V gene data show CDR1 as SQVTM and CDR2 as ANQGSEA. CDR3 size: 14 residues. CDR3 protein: CSVVFGQVQETQYF. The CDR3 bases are TGCAGCGTTGTATTCGGACAGGTCCAAGAGACCCAGTACTTC.

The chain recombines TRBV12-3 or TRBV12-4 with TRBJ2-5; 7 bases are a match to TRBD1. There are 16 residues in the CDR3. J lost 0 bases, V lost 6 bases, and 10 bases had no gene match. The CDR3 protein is CASSRGTDIHQETQYF. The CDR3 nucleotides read TGTGCCAGCAGCCGTGGGACAGATATCCACCAAGAGACCCAGTACTTC.

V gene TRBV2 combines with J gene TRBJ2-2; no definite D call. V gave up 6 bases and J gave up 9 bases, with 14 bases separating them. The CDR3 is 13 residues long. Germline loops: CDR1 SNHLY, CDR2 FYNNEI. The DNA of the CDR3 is TGTGCCAGCAGGGCCACGGTGGGGAGGGAGCTGTTTTTT. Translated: CASRATVGRELFF.

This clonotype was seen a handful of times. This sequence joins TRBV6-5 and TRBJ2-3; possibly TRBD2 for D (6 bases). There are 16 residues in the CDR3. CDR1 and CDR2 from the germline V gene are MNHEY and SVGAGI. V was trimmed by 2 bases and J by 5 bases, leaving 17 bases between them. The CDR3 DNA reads TGTGCCAGCAGTTACGGGGCGGCGGGATTGGGAGATACGCAGTATTTT. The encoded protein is CASSYGAAGLGDTQYF.

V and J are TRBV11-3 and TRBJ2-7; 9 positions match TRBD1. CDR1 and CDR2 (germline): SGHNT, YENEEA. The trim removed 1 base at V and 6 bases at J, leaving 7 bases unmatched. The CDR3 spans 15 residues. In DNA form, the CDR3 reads TGTGCCAGCAGCTTAGCCGGGACAGGGACGGGCGAGCAGTACTTC. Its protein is CASSLAGTGTGEQYF.

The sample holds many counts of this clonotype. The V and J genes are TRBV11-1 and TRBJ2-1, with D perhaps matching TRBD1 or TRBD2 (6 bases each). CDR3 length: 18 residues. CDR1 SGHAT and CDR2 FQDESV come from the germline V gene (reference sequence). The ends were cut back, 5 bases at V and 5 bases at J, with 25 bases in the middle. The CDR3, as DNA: TGTGCCAGCAGCCCCCTGGGGAGATGGGGGGCCTTGGACAATGAGCAGTTCTTC. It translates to CASSPLGRWGALDNEQFF.

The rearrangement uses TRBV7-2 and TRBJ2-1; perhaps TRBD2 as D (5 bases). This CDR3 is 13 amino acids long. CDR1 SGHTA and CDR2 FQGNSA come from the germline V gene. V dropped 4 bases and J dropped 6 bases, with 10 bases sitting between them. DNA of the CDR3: TGTGCCAGCAGCTACTCTCGGGGCAATGAGCAGTTCTTC. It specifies CASSYSRGNEQFF.